The 9 T cell receptor beta chains below come from one sample, sequenced in a study of cytomegalovirus exposure and HLA in healthy donors. TCRdb's copy holds only in-frame clones and misses some; the assay was immunoSEQ multiplex PCR. This sample carries under 150,000 clones, just over 90% of them seen once, and the ten largest clones take 0.6% to 0.85%. Input material: PBMCs. These receptors were collected from a man younger than 30 in good health and CMV-seronegative.

The chain links TRBV5-1 to TRBJ2-2, with a weak D call TRBD1 (5 bases). This CDR3 has 16 residues. Germline V gene data show CDR1 as SGHRS and CDR2 as YFSETQ. V was clipped by 6 bases and J by 0 bases, with 15 bases between them. The DNA of the CDR3 is TGCGCCAGCAAATTAGGGGATTTCTCGAACACCGGGGAGCTGTTTTTT. Encoded protein: CASKLGDFSNTGELFF.

The V call is TRBV19, the J call TRBJ1-1; the match to TRBD1 covers 9 bases. V gave up 6 bases and J gave up 5 bases; unmatched junction bases: 10. CDR1 is LNHDA and CDR2 is SQIVND in the germline V gene (reference sequence). The CDR3 contains 15 residues. The CDR3 bases are TGTGCCAGTAGCCTCGACAGGGGGGTGGTTACTGAAGCTTTCTTT. Its translation is CASSLDRGVVTEAFF.

V usage is TRBV18 and J usage is TRBJ2-1, with 10 bases matching TRBD2. J was trimmed by 5 bases and V by 3 bases; bases with no gene match: 4. The CDR3 length is 15 residues. In germline, CDR1 is KGHSH, CDR2 LQKENI. The CDR3, as DNA: TGTGCCAGCTCACCGCTAGCGGGGGAAAACAATGAGCAGTTCTTC. As protein: CASSPLAGENNEQFF.

This clone was picked up many times. The chain carries TRBV6-1 and TRBJ1-1; 7 bases agree with TRBD1. V lost 8 bases and J lost 11; bases outside the gene matches: 14. The germline CDR1 and CDR2 sequences are MNHNS and SASEGT. The CDR3 is 13 amino acids. The CDR3 loop is CASPGQAIPGAFF. The CDR3 DNA sequence: TGTGCCAGCCCCGGACAGGCCATCCCCGGGGCTTTCTTT.

The chain combines TRBV5-1 with TRBJ2-7; 9 positions agree with TRBD1. In germline, CDR1 is SGHRS, CDR2 YFSETQ. The CDR3 loop spans 14 amino acids. J gave up 3 bases and V 2 bases, and 3 bases lay outside the gene matches. The CDR3 DNA is TGCGCCAGCAGCTTCGGGACAGGGAACTACGAGCAGTACTTC. As protein: CASSFGTGNYEQYF.

V and J are TRBV19 and TRBJ2-3; a possible D gene is TRBD1 (6 bases). V was pared by 7 bases and J by 0 bases, with 11 bases between. CDR3 length: 14 residues. Per germline, CDR1 LNHDA and CDR2 SQIVND (reference sequence). The CDR3 nucleotides read TGTGCCAGTAACTTCGGACAGAGCACAGATACGCAGTATTTT. As protein: CASNFGQSTDTQYF.

J is TRBJ1-1 and V is TRBV5-1, with a tentative D call TRBD1 (6 bases). Germline V gene lookup returns CDR1 SGHRS and CDR2 YFSETQ. There are 14 residues in the CDR3. Trimming pared 0 bases from V and 8 bases from J, leaving 14 bases between. The CDR3 DNA reads TGCGCCAGCAGCTTGGTTCCAACAGGGCGGGAAGCTTTCTTT. It yields the protein CASSLVPTGREAFF.

The rearrangement links TRBV11-2 to TRBJ1-1; D might be TRBD1 (5 bases). Trimming shortened V by 1 base and J by 3 bases, and 9 bases separated the two germline ends. The CDR3 totals 14 residues. Germline-derived CDR1 and CDR2 are SGHAT and FQNNGV. The DNA for the CDR3 is TGTGCCAGCAGCTTAGTGGGGGGAGACACTGAAGCTTTCTTT. This encodes CASSLVGGDTEAFF.

The chain's CDR3 is CASSYLDIQYF. Written as DNA, the CDR3 is TGTGCCAGCAGTTATCTTGACATTCAGTACTTC. This chain connects TRBV6-5 to TRBJ2-4; unclear D gene. Germline V gene lookup returns CDR1 MNHEY and CDR2 SVGAGI. The CDR3 has 11 amino acids. The V end lost 3 bases, the J end lost 8 bases, and 5 bases lay between the germline ends.